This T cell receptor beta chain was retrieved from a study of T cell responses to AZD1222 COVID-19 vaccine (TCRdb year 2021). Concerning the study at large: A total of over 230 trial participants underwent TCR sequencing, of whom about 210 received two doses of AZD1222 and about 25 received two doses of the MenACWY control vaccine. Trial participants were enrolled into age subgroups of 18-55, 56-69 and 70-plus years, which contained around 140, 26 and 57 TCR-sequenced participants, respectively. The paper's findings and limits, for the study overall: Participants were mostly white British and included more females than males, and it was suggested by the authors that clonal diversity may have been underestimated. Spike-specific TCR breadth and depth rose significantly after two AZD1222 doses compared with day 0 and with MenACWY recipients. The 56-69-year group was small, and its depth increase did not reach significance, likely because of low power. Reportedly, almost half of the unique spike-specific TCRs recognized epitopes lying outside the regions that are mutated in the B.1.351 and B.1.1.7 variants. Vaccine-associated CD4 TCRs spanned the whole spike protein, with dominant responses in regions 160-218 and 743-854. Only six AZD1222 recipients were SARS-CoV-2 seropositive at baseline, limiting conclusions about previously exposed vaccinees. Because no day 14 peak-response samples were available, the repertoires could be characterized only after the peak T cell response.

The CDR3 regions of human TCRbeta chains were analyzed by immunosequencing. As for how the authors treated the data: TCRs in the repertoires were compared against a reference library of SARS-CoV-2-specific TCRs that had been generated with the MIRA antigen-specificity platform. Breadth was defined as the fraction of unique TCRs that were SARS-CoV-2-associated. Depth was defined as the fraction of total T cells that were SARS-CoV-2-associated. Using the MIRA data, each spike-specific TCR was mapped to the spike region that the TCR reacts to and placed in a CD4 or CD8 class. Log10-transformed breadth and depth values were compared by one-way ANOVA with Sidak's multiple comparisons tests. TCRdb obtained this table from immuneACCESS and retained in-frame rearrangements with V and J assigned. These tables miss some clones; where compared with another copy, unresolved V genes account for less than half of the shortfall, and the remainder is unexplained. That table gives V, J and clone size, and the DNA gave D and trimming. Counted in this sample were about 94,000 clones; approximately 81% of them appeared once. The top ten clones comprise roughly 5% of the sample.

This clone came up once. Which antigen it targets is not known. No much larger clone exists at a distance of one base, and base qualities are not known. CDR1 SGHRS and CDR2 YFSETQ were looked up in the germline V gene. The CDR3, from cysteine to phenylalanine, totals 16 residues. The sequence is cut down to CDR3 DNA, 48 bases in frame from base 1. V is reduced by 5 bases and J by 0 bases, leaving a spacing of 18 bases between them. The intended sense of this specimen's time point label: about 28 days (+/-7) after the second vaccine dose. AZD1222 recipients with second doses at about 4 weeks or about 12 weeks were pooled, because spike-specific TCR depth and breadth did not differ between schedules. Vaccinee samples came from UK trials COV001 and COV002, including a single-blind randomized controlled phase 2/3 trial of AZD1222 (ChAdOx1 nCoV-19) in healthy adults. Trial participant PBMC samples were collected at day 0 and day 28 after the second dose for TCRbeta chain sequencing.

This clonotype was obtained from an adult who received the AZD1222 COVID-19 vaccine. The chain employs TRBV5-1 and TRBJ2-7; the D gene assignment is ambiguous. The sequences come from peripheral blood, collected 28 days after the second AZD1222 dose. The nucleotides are TGCGCCAGCAGTTCAGGCCCCCGGACGGTCTCCTACGAGCAGTACTTC. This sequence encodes CASSSGPRTVSYEQYF.